Listed here are 27 T cell receptor beta chains from one sample, sequenced in a study of blood T cell repertoires in COVID-19. Libraries were prepared by immunoSEQ multiplex PCR; TCRdb keeps only in-frame clonotypes and omits some of them. The table has some 520,000 clones, about 91% seen once. Sequenced material: peripheral blood. The receptor source for this set is a young man with COVID-19, enrolled during active disease.

This chain connects TRBV12-3 or TRBV12-4 to TRBJ1-2; D gene uncertain. This CDR3 has 13 amino acids. V was shortened by 6 bases and J by 13 bases, with 21 bases between the two germline ends. The CDR3 sequence is CASRGSGGVSGTF. The CDR3 DNA reads TGTGCCAGCAGAGGGTCAGGTGGGGTGAGCGGCACCTTC.

The J gene is TRBJ2-7, the V gene TRBV7-9; TRBD2 aligns across 10 bases. Germline CDR1 is SEHNR and CDR2 is FQNEAQ (reference sequence). V was pared by 4 bases and J by 2 bases, with 2 bases of the junction left unmatched. The CDR3 covers 14 residues. The CDR3 reads CASSSSGRAYEQYF. In nucleotides, the CDR3 is TGTGCCAGCAGCTCCAGCGGGAGGGCCTACGAGCAGTACTTC.

Concerning this clone: The same CDR3 arises from other DNA sequences in this sample as well. This chain connects TRBV29-1 to TRBJ2-7, with D perhaps matching TRBD1 (5 bases). The CDR3 sequence is 12 residues long. The V gene's germline CDR1 is SQVTM and CDR2 ANQGSEA. The V gene lost 5 bases and the J gene lost 1 base, with 9 bases spanning the gap. CDR3 DNA: TGCAGCGTTCGTACAGGATCCTACGAGCAGTACTTC. Translation: CSVRTGSYEQYF.

This chain links TRBV19 with TRBJ1-3, with 7 bases matching TRBD1. The V gene end was trimmed by 5 bases and the J gene end by 7 bases; junction bases not matched to a gene: 5. CDR3 length: 13 amino acids. Germline lookup yields CDR1 LNHDA and CDR2 SQIVND (reference sequence). The CDR3: CASSAGTANTIYF. For the CDR3, the DNA is TGTGCCAGTAGTGCGGGGACAGCCAACACCATATATTTT.

This chain uses TRBV6-5 with TRBJ2-2; D is perhaps TRBD2 (7 bases). Germline loops: CDR1 MNHEY, CDR2 SVGAGI. The V end was cut by 6 bases, the J end by 6 bases, with 17 bases between. This CDR3 has 15 residues. CDR3 residues: CASRIQGGGPGELFF. The CDR3 nucleotides are TGTGCCAGCAGGATACAGGGCGGGGGACCCGGGGAGCTGTTTTTT.

J is TRBJ1-2 and V is TRBV3-1 (or the pseudogene TRBV3-2), with unresolved D. Germline lookup yields CDR1 LGHDT and CDR2 YNNKEL (reference sequence). The CDR3 spans 13 residues. V dropped 5 bases and J dropped 8 bases, with 15 bases sitting between them. The DNA of the CDR3 is TGTGCCAGCAGCAAAGCGTCTGAGGGCGGCTACACCTTC. Its protein is CASSKASEGGYTF.

This chain links TRBV6-5 with TRBJ1-1, with D perhaps matching TRBD1 (5 bases). Per germline, CDR1 MNHEY and CDR2 SVGAGI. The CDR3 loop spans 15 amino acids. V was pared by 0 bases and J by 3 bases, with 11 bases between. The CDR3 DNA sequence: TGTGCCAGCAGTTACTCGGTCGGGGGAGACACTGAAGCTTTCTTT. This codes for CASSYSVGGDTEAFF.

The CDR3 nucleotides read TGTGCCAGCAGCGTAGGTGGTAGAGCCTGGGGAAACACCATATATTTT. Amino acids: CASSVGGRAWGNTIYF. The chain couples TRBV9 to TRBJ1-3; D is ambiguous. The germline V gene has CDR1 SGDLS and CDR2 YYNGEE. This CDR3 is built from 16 residues. Trimming stripped 0 bases from V and 4 bases from J, with 14 bases between.

The V call is TRBV12-3 or TRBV12-4, the J call TRBJ1-5; D remains unclear. The CDR3 consists of 13 residues. Trimming shortened V by 2 bases and J by 5 bases, and 7 bases separated the two germline ends. This chain's CDR3 is CASSLSIDQPQHF. CDR3 nucleotides: TGTGCCAGCAGTTTATCAATTGATCAGCCCCAGCATTTT.

The table lists this clone with a count of one. The J gene is TRBJ2-5, the V gene TRBV5-4; the D is unclear. V was pared by 0 bases and J by 0 bases, with 9 bases between. In germline, CDR1 is SGHNT, CDR2 YYREEE (reference sequence). There are 15 residues in the CDR3. CDR3 DNA sequence: TGTGCCAGCAGCTTGGGAACGGTTAACCAAGAGACCCAGTACTTC. It codes for CASSLGTVNQETQYF.

The chain couples TRBV27 to TRBJ1-2; possible D gene TRBD1, 6 bases. Trimming shortened V by 4 bases and J by 9 bases, and 21 bases separated the two germline ends. The CDR3 is 15 residues long. Germline V lookup: CDR1 MNHEY, CDR2 SMNVEV (reference sequence). The CDR3: CASSSLPGQSPSYTF. CDR3 nucleotides: TGTGCCAGCAGTTCGCTTCCGGGACAATCACCGAGCTACACCTTC.

The chain combines TRBV4-2 with TRBJ1-5, with 7 positions matching TRBD1. Germline CDR1 LGHNA, CDR2 YNFKEQ. V dropped 0 bases and J dropped 7; count of bases not matched to a gene: 9. CDR3 size: 16 residues. The DNA for the CDR3 is TGTGCCAGCAGCCAAGATCGGGACAGTTCTCCCCAGCCCCAGCATTTT. Protein sequence: CASSQDRDSSPQPQHF.

This clone came up once. The V and J genes are TRBV10-3 and TRBJ2-1, with D maybe TRBD1 (5 bases). The CDR3 contains 15 residues. Trimming removed 5 bases from V and 7 bases from J, with 18 bases in between. CDR1 is ENHRY and CDR2 is SYGVKD in the germline V gene. The CDR3 bases are TGTGCCATCAGTACTTCTACCTCAGGGAAGAATGAGCAGTTCTTC. It codes for CAISTSTSGKNEQFF.

This clone was counted between two and nine times. The V gene is TRBV6-2 or TRBV6-3, the J gene TRBJ2-1, with 14 bases lining up with TRBD2. The CDR3 runs 15 residues. Germline V gives CDR1 MNHEY, CDR2 SVGEGT. Unmatched junction bases numbered 5, after V lost 6 bases and J lost 7 bases. The CDR3 DNA reads as TGTGCCAGCAGCCGACTAGCGGGGGGGAGTAATGAGCAGTTCTTC. It is translated as CASSRLAGGSNEQFF.

Here the CDR3 DNA reads TGCGCCAGCAGCCCCCGCGGGGGGGCAGCAGATACGCAGTATTTT. Residues: CASSPRGGAADTQYF. V gene TRBV4-1 combines with J gene TRBJ2-3, with 9 bases aligning to TRBD2. Germline V gene data show CDR1 as MGHRA and CDR2 as YSYEKL. Germline trimming cut 4 bases from V and 4 bases from J; bases unmatched to any gene: 6. CDR3 length equals 15 residues.

This chain connects TRBV7-9 to TRBJ1-1, with D unclear. Trimming took off 3 bases at V and 4 bases at J, with 9 bases between the two ends. Germline CDR1 is SEHNR and CDR2 is FQNEAQ (reference sequence). The CDR3 covers 13 residues. The chain's CDR3 is CASSLHLATEAFF. CDR3 DNA: TGTGCCAGCAGCTTGCACCTGGCCACTGAAGCTTTCTTT.

This rearrangement joins TRBV2 to TRBJ2-3; no definite D call. The CDR3 length is 13 residues. Deletions cut 8 bases from V and 2 bases from J, with 11 bases between. Germline assignment: CDR1 SNHLY and CDR2 FYNNEI. The CDR3 loop reads CASFESDTDTQYF. Written as DNA, the CDR3 is TGTGCCAGCTTCGAGAGCGACACAGATACGCAGTATTTT.

The CDR3 region is CASSLSRVYEQYF. The CDR3 coding sequence is TGTGCCAGCAGTTTAAGTCGCGTCTACGAGCAGTACTTC. V is TRBV27 and J is TRBJ2-7; D unresolved. V lost 2 bases to trimming and J lost 3 bases, with 8 bases between them. Looked up from germline, CDR1 is MNHEY and CDR2 is SMNVEV (reference sequence). The CDR3 is 13 residues long.

Here the CDR3 reads CASSLAPGGSSYNSPLHF. The CDR3 DNA is TGTGCCAGCAGCTTGGCGCCGGGGGGAAGCTCCTATAATTCACCCCTCCACTTT. This chain links TRBV5-4 with TRBJ1-6, with D possibly TRBD1 on 5 matching bases. Per germline, CDR1 SGHNT and CDR2 YYREEE (reference sequence). V shed 0 bases and J shed 0 bases, with 13 bases lying between them. This CDR3 spans 18 amino acids. Using reference TRBV5-4 and TRBJ1-6 for the parts outside the CDR3, the full variable domain is ETGVTQSPTHLIKTRGQQVTLRCSSQSGHNTVSWYQQALGQGPQFIFQYYREEENGRGNFPPRFSGLQFPNYSSELNVNALELDDSALYLCASSLAPGGSSYNSPLHFGNGTRLTVT.

The chain couples TRBV11-3 to TRBJ2-3; TRBD2 matches at 7 bases. The germline gives CDR1 SGHNT, CDR2 YENEEA. The CDR3 runs to 13 residues. V lost 9 bases to trimming and J lost 1 base; unmatched junction nucleotides: 4. The CDR3 loop is CARREGGTDTQYF. Written as DNA, the CDR3 is TGTGCCAGGAGGGAGGGAGGCACAGATACGCAGTATTTT.

The V gene is TRBV19, the J gene TRBJ1-1; 7 bases fit TRBD1. The CDR3 is made up of 15 amino acids. Germline V gives CDR1 LNHDA, CDR2 SQIVND (reference sequence). The V and J ends lost 1 base and 11 bases, in that order; junction bases with no gene match: 13. Written as DNA, the CDR3 is TGTGCCAGTAGTATAGCCCCACAGGGGCGAGGTGGGGCTTTCTTT. Its protein is CASSIAPQGRGGAFF.

The V gene is TRBV5-5, the J gene TRBJ1-2; 11 nucleotides agree with TRBD1. Germline trimming cut 4 bases from V and 3 bases from J; bases unmatched to any gene: 8. CDR3 length equals 16 residues. The germline V gene has CDR1 SGHKS and CDR2 YYEKEE (reference sequence). The CDR3 DNA reads as TGTGCCAGCAGCAAGGACAGGGGGCTTGTCTACTATGGCTACACCTTC. Protein: CASSKDRGLVYYGYTF.

DNA for the CDR3: TGTGCCAGCAGCCTAAGACAGAATGCTAATGAAAAACTGTTTTTT. Its translation: CASSLRQNANEKLFF. This chain joins TRBV21-1 and TRBJ1-4; TRBD1 was called by the table and not checked on the DNA. TRBV21-1 is shown as a pseudogene. The CDR3 runs 15 residues.

This clone was recorded once. The rearrangement joins TRBV5-4 to TRBJ2-1; D is possibly TRBD2 (6 bases). Trimming took 0 bases from V and 5 from J, leaving 12 bases between them. CDR1 is SGHNT and CDR2 is YYREEE in the germline V gene (reference sequence). The CDR3 sequence is 15 residues long. The CDR3 reads CASSLGLVRNNEQFF. CDR3 nucleotides: TGTGCCAGCAGCTTGGGACTAGTTAGAAACAATGAGCAGTTCTTC.

This clone appeared once. This CDR3 reads CASSTGYTGELFF. The CDR3 nucleotides read TGTGCCAGCAGTACGGGGTACACCGGGGAGCTGTTTTTT. V is TRBV12-3 or TRBV12-4 and J is TRBJ2-2; tentatively, D is TRBD2 (5 bases). The CDR3 covers 13 residues. V was pared by 5 bases and J by 3 bases, with 7 bases between.

The chain employs TRBV15 and TRBJ2-1; a weak D match, TRBD2 (5 bases). The CDR3 length is 18 residues. Germline loops: CDR1 LNHNV, CDR2 YYDKDF (reference sequence). The V gene lost 5 bases and the J gene lost 0 bases, with 20 bases spanning the gap. CDR3 DNA: TGTGCCACCAGCTCTAGAGGGTTCAGAATAATCTCCTACAATGAGCAGTTCTTC. Its translation: CATSSRGFRIISYNEQFF.

This chain uses TRBV7-9 with TRBJ2-5; a weak D match, TRBD2 (5 bases). This CDR3 has 14 residues. Germline CDR1 SEHNR, CDR2 FQNEAQ (reference sequence). V was shortened by 1 base and J by 5 bases, with 11 bases between the two germline ends. CDR3 region: CASSLVASSETQYF. CDR3 in DNA: TGTGCCAGCAGCTTAGTGGCTAGCTCCGAGACCCAGTACTTC.